The source of this T cell receptor beta chain is a study of T-cell reconstitution after alpha-beta-depleted transplantation in children. This clonotype was detected only a few times. The CDR3 covers 15 residues. Germline CDR1 is SGHRS and CDR2 is YFSETQ. Trimming at V came to 0 bases and at J to 9 bases, leaving 5 bases not matched to a gene. The TCRbeta library was prepared with unique molecular identifiers. A single record per CDR3 protein comes from TCRdb applying MiXCR to the PCR reads. The repertoire consists of roughly 400,000 distinct CDR3 sequences, with roughly 21% occurring once and the leading ten covering 3.5% to 4%.

The sample was PBMCs from the stem cell graft donor, taken from the stem cell graft. The chain uses TRBV5-1 and TRBJ2-1, with TRBD1 matching over 11 bases. The sequence came from a human donor who donated a stem cell graft to a child with acute myeloid leukemia. CDR3 sequence (DNA): TGCGCCAGCAGCTTGGGGACAGGGGGCCTGGGTGAGCAGTTCTTC. Its translation is CASSLGTGGLGEQFF.